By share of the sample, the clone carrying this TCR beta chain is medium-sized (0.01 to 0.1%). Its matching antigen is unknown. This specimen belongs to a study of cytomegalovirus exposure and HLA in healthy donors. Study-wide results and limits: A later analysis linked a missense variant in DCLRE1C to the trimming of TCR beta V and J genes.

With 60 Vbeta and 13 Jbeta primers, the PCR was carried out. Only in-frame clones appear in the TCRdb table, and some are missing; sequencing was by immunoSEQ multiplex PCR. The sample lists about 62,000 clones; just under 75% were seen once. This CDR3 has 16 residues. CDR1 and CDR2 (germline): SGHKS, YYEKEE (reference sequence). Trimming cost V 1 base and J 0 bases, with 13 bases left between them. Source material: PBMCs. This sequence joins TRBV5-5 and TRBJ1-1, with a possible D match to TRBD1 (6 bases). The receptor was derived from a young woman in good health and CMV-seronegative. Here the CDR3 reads CASSLPQGRMNTEAFF. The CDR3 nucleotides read TGTGCCAGCAGCTTGCCCCAGGGGAGAATGAACACTGAAGCTTTCTTT.